The table lists the clone carrying this T cell receptor beta chain with a count of one. This entry belongs to a study of shared T cell receptors in the human thymus. TCRdb keeps only in-frame clones here, not all; method: immunoSEQ multiplex PCR. This repertoire shows approximately 580,000 clones, around 78% found once; its top ten account for about 0.013%. Germline loops: CDR1 LGHNT, CDR2 FRNRAP. The CDR3 runs 19 residues. V lost 7 bases and J lost 7, with 33 bases in between. This same sample was also part of a study on human thymus T cells. That source notes: Thymic resections from corrective heart surgery supplied the tissue. Related reports documented highly overlapping thymic repertoires among unrelated individuals.

Sequencing was performed on thymocytes. The clonotype originates from a boy under three years old with a congenital heart defect. This sequence joins TRBV12-5 and TRBJ2-3; weak D call: TRBD2 (7 bases). Here the CDR3 DNA reads TGTGCTAGTGCCCTCGCAGTAGACGTTCCGGGGGGCCAACGATATACGCAGTATTTT. Protein sequence: CASALAVDVPGGQRYTQYF. The full variable domain, with the rest looked up from reference TRBV12-5 and TRBJ2-3, is DARVTQTPRHKVTEMGQEVTMRCQPILGHNTVFWYRQTMMQGLELLAYFRNRAPLDDSGMPKDRFSAEMPDATLATLKIQPSEPRDSAVYFCASALAVDVPGGQRYTQYFGPGTRLTVL.